Listed below are T cell receptor beta chains from one sample, sequenced in a study of T cell repertoires in cytomegalovirus infection. These receptors are not linked to any known antigen. Each CDR3 protein is one row after TCRdb ran MiXCR on the reads. This table holds approximately 110,000 distinct CDR3 sequences, roughly 40% found once. Material: CD8+ T cells from cultured PBMCs, obtained from culture after CMV antigen stimulation. These TCRs come from a human donor in good health (CMV status not recorded). Some clones in this sample may be carry-over from other donors' samples. Each CDR3 is given with its conserved first and last residue. The order of the fields is CDR3 DNA, CDR3 protein, V gene, D gene, J gene, clone size. D genes are given only for firm matches. Only part of the rows carry a size: once, few, many, or a class if the clone is expanded.

CDR3nt: TGCGCCAGCAGCTCACCAATGGGGTCGGAGACCCAGTACTTC
CDR3aa: CASSSPMGSETQYF
v_gene: TRBV5-1
d_gene: NA
j_gene: TRBJ2-5
abundance: NA

CDR3nt: TGTGCCAGCAGTCTCCGAGGAGTAGACGAGCAGTACTTC
CDR3aa: CASSLRGVDEQYF
v_gene: TRBV12-3/TRBV12-4
d_gene: NA
j_gene: TRBJ2-7
abundance: NA

CDR3nt: TGTGCCAGCAGTTTAAGCCCAAGAAATGAAAAACTGTTTTTT
CDR3aa: CASSLSPRNEKLFF
v_gene: TRBV28
d_gene: NA
j_gene: TRBJ1-4
abundance: many

CDR3nt: TGTGCCATCAGTGAGTCGTTTGCGGGGAGCTCCTACAATGAGCAGTTCTTC
CDR3aa: CAISESFAGSSYNEQFF
v_gene: TRBV10-3
d_gene: NA
j_gene: TRBJ2-1
abundance: few

CDR3nt: TGTGCCAGCAGGCTGGGTCACAATCAGCCCCAGCATTTT
CDR3aa: CASRLGHNQPQHF
v_gene: TRBV27
d_gene: NA
j_gene: TRBJ1-5
abundance: NA

CDR3nt: TGTGCCAGCAGTTACAGCCGGACCGGGGAGCTGTTTTTT
CDR3aa: CASSYSRTGELFF
v_gene: TRBV27
d_gene: NA
j_gene: TRBJ2-2
abundance: NA

CDR3nt: TGTGCCGCCCGACGGGGGTCCATGAACACTGAAGCTTTCTTT
CDR3aa: CAARRGSMNTEAFF
v_gene: TRBV19
d_gene: NA
j_gene: TRBJ1-1
abundance: NA

CDR3nt: TGTGCCAGCAGCCATTGGTGGACCCAGAACACTGAAGCTTTCTTT
CDR3aa: CASSHWWTQNTEAFF
v_gene: TRBV5-5
d_gene: NA
j_gene: TRBJ1-1
abundance: few

CDR3nt: TGCAGTGCCTATTCCGGGAACTCCTACGAGCAGTACTTC
CDR3aa: CSAYSGNSYEQYF
v_gene: TRBV20-1
d_gene: NA
j_gene: TRBJ2-7
abundance: few

CDR3nt: TGTGCCAGCAGTCGTTCGGGACAGCAAAACTATGGCTACACCTTC
CDR3aa: CASSRSGQQNYGYTF
v_gene: TRBV2
d_gene: TRBD1
j_gene: TRBJ1-2
abundance: NA

CDR3nt: TGTGCCAGCAGTCAGGGACATCGGGAGCTGTTTTTT
CDR3aa: CASSQGHRELFF
v_gene: TRBV11-2
d_gene: NA
j_gene: TRBJ2-2
abundance: NA

CDR3nt: TGTGCCAGCAGCCCGGACCCAAACACAGATACGCAGTATTTT
CDR3aa: CASSPDPNTDTQYF
v_gene: TRBV7-9
d_gene: NA
j_gene: TRBJ2-3
abundance: NA

CDR3nt: TGTGCCAGCAGTTTATCCGGACACAACTATGGCTACACCTTC
CDR3aa: CASSLSGHNYGYTF
v_gene: TRBV12-3/TRBV12-4
d_gene: NA
j_gene: TRBJ1-2
abundance: NA

CDR3nt: TGCAGCGTTGTGGTGACTGTGAACACTGAAGCTTTCTTT
CDR3aa: CSVVVTVNTEAFF
v_gene: TRBV29-1
d_gene: NA
j_gene: TRBJ1-1
abundance: once

CDR3nt: TGTGCCATCTCAACCGGGACAAACTCCTACAATGAGCAGTTCTTC
CDR3aa: CAISTGTNSYNEQFF
v_gene: TRBV7-6
d_gene: NA
j_gene: TRBJ2-1
abundance: NA

CDR3nt: TGTGCCAGCAGCACTATCACGAACACCGGGGAGCTGTTTTTT
CDR3aa: CASSTITNTGELFF
v_gene: TRBV7-6
d_gene: NA
j_gene: TRBJ2-2
abundance: few

CDR3nt: TGTGCCAGCAGTCCTCCTACAGCGGGGCCCAGAGATACGCAGTATTTT
CDR3aa: CASSPPTAGPRDTQYF
v_gene: TRBV12-3/TRBV12-4
d_gene: TRBD2
j_gene: TRBJ2-3
abundance: few

CDR3nt: TGTGCCAGCAGTGACGGACTAGCGGGGGTCTCGGAGACCCAGTACTTC
CDR3aa: CASSDGLAGVSETQYF
v_gene: TRBV7-7
d_gene: TRBD2
j_gene: TRBJ2-5
abundance: NA

CDR3nt: TGTGCCAGCTCGGACAGGGGGATAACCTACGAGCAGTACTTC
CDR3aa: CASSDRGITYEQYF
v_gene: TRBV6-6
d_gene: TRBD1
j_gene: TRBJ2-7
abundance: few

CDR3nt: TGCAGCGTACAGGGATCTGCAGATACGCAGTATTTT
CDR3aa: CSVQGSADTQYF
v_gene: TRBV29-1
d_gene: NA
j_gene: TRBJ2-3
abundance: NA

CDR3nt: TGTGCCAGCAGCTTCTTCGGGCAGGGGGCGGGCACCGGGGAGCTGTTTTTT
CDR3aa: CASSFFGQGAGTGELFF
v_gene: TRBV7-6
d_gene: TRBD1
j_gene: TRBJ2-2
abundance: NA

CDR3nt: TGTGCCAGCAGCCGACCCTTTCTAGACACAGATACGCAGTATTTT
CDR3aa: CASSRPFLDTDTQYF
v_gene: TRBV7-6
d_gene: NA
j_gene: TRBJ2-3
abundance: few

CDR3nt: TGTGCCAGCGCGGTTCCGAGGGACGAGCAGTACTTC
CDR3aa: CASAVPRDEQYF
v_gene: TRBV7-2
d_gene: NA
j_gene: TRBJ2-7
abundance: NA

CDR3nt: TGTGCCAGCAAGGGGGAACAGGGGGCCCCCGTTTACAATGAGCAGTTCTTC
CDR3aa: CASKGEQGAPVYNEQFF
v_gene: TRBV2
d_gene: TRBD1
j_gene: TRBJ2-1
abundance: NA

CDR3nt: TGTGCCAGCAGCCACGGGGACGCTGGCTTTGACGGGGAGCTGTTTTTT
CDR3aa: CASSHGDAGFDGELFF
v_gene: TRBV5-4
d_gene: NA
j_gene: TRBJ2-2
abundance: few

CDR3nt: TGTGCCAGCAGCTTAATTGGCGGAAACACCGGGGAGCTGTTTTTT
CDR3aa: CASSLIGGNTGELFF
v_gene: TRBV7-3
d_gene: NA
j_gene: TRBJ2-2
abundance: few

CDR3nt: TGTGCCAGCAGATTAGCCGGGACCGGCACCGGGGAGCTGTTTTTT
CDR3aa: CASRLAGTGTGELFF
v_gene: TRBV7-6
d_gene: NA
j_gene: TRBJ2-2
abundance: NA

CDR3nt: TGCAGTGCTAGAGATAGCGGGGGGCTCAATGAGCAGTTCTTC
CDR3aa: CSARDSGGLNEQFF
v_gene: TRBV20-1
d_gene: TRBD2
j_gene: TRBJ2-1
abundance: NA

CDR3nt: TGTGCCAGCACCACCCGGGGTAATAATTCACCCCTCCACTTT
CDR3aa: CASTTRGNNSPLHF
v_gene: TRBV7-9
d_gene: NA
j_gene: TRBJ1-6
abundance: NA

CDR3nt: TGTGCCAGCAGTCCACGGACAGGGGACTGTATATGTAATCAGCCCCAGCATTTT
CDR3aa: CASSPRTGDCICNQPQHF
v_gene: TRBV27
d_gene: TRBD1
j_gene: TRBJ1-5
abundance: NA

CDR3nt: TGTGCCAGCAGCCCTCCAGGGGATTACGAGCAGTACTTC
CDR3aa: CASSPPGDYEQYF
v_gene: TRBV7-6
d_gene: NA
j_gene: TRBJ2-7
abundance: NA

CDR3nt: TGTGCCAGCAGCGTAGTCCGGGGGGCTGAGAACACCGGGGAGCTGTTTTTT
CDR3aa: CASSVVRGAENTGELFF
v_gene: TRBV9
d_gene: NA
j_gene: TRBJ2-2
abundance: NA

CDR3nt: TGTGCCAGCAGTGAGATGGCCGGCAATCAGCCCCAGCATTTT
CDR3aa: CASSEMAGNQPQHF
v_gene: TRBV2
d_gene: NA
j_gene: TRBJ1-5
abundance: NA

CDR3nt: TGCGCCAGCAGCCAAGAGACAGGGACCTACAATGAGCAGTTCTTC
CDR3aa: CASSQETGTYNEQFF
v_gene: TRBV4-1
d_gene: TRBD1
j_gene: TRBJ2-1
abundance: many

CDR3nt: TGCAGCGTTGAATTCGGCACGGGACCCTACGAGCAGTACTTC
CDR3aa: CSVEFGTGPYEQYF
v_gene: TRBV29-1
d_gene: NA
j_gene: TRBJ2-7
abundance: once

CDR3nt: TGTGCCAGCAGCTTACCCTTCGCTGGTTCACCCCTCCACTTT
CDR3aa: CASSLPFAGSPLHF
v_gene: TRBV7-4
d_gene: NA
j_gene: TRBJ1-6
abundance: NA

CDR3nt: TGTGCCAGCAGCTCCCGGCTGAACGGGGACCAAGAGACCCAGTACTTC
CDR3aa: CASSSRLNGDQETQYF
v_gene: TRBV13
d_gene: NA
j_gene: TRBJ2-5
abundance: NA

CDR3nt: TGTGCCAGCAGGACAGGGTACAATGAGCAGTTCTTC
CDR3aa: CASRTGYNEQFF
v_gene: TRBV27
d_gene: TRBD1
j_gene: TRBJ2-1
abundance: NA

CDR3nt: TGTGCCAGTAGTATTGTACAGTACAATGAGCAGTTCTTC
CDR3aa: CASSIVQYNEQFF
v_gene: TRBV19
d_gene: NA
j_gene: TRBJ2-1
abundance: NA

CDR3nt: TGTGCCAGCCGAGAAATTGAGGGACTGATAAACACTGAAGCTTTCTTT
CDR3aa: CASREIEGLINTEAFF
v_gene: TRBV18
d_gene: NA
j_gene: TRBJ1-1
abundance: few

CDR3nt: TGTGCCAGCAGCTGGACCGGTGGGGGCACTGAAGCTTTCTTT
CDR3aa: CASSWTGGGTEAFF
v_gene: TRBV7-9
d_gene: NA
j_gene: TRBJ1-1
abundance: NA

CDR3nt: TGTGCCAGCAGCTCTAGCCCCCTTTTTCGCGGCTCCTACAATGAGCAGTTCTTC
CDR3aa: CASSSSPLFRGSYNEQFF
v_gene: TRBV7-2
d_gene: NA
j_gene: TRBJ2-1
abundance: NA

CDR3nt: TGTGCCAGCAGTGCCCTAGCGGGGGGACTCAATGAGCAGTTCTTC
CDR3aa: CASSALAGGLNEQFF
v_gene: TRBV28
d_gene: TRBD2
j_gene: TRBJ2-1
abundance: many

CDR3nt: TGTGCCAGCAGCGACCTTGGGAGCGGGGACGTACATGGCTACACCTTC
CDR3aa: CASSDLGSGDVHGYTF
v_gene: TRBV2
d_gene: NA
j_gene: TRBJ1-2
abundance: NA

CDR3nt: TGTGCCAGCAGTTTATATGGGGGCCCCCGGCGAGATACGCAGTATTTT
CDR3aa: CASSLYGGPRRDTQYF
v_gene: TRBV28
d_gene: NA
j_gene: TRBJ2-3
abundance: NA

CDR3nt: TGTGCCAGCACCCCGGGCGGGGGGAACCAAGAGACCCAGTACTTC
CDR3aa: CASTPGGGNQETQYF
v_gene: TRBV7-9
d_gene: TRBD2
j_gene: TRBJ2-5
abundance: many

CDR3nt: TGTGCCAGCAGCCCGATGGGGGGCCCGTCTGGGCAGTTCTTC
CDR3aa: CASSPMGGPSGQFF
v_gene: TRBV27
d_gene: NA
j_gene: TRBJ2-1
abundance: NA

CDR3nt: TGCGCCAGCAGCCAAGATCGAGAGGGGCGACTTAAAAACATTCAGTACTTC
CDR3aa: CASSQDREGRLKNIQYF
v_gene: TRBV4-1
d_gene: NA
j_gene: TRBJ2-4
abundance: NA

CDR3nt: TGTGCCAGCAGCCCCATGGGGGTTTACGAGCAGTACTTC
CDR3aa: CASSPMGVYEQYF
v_gene: TRBV7-3
d_gene: NA
j_gene: TRBJ2-7
abundance: NA

CDR3nt: TGTGCCAGTAGTATCGGGGCGAACACTGAAGCTTTCTTT
CDR3aa: CASSIGANTEAFF
v_gene: TRBV19
d_gene: NA
j_gene: TRBJ1-1
abundance: many

CDR3nt: TGTGCCGTGTTGGGGGGGCACACCGGGGAGCTGTTTTTT
CDR3aa: CAVLGGHTGELFF
v_gene: TRBV19
d_gene: NA
j_gene: TRBJ2-2
abundance: NA

CDR3nt: TGTGCCAGCAGTTTCCGGGGCTTTAACTATGGCTACACCTTC
CDR3aa: CASSFRGFNYGYTF
v_gene: TRBV28
d_gene: NA
j_gene: TRBJ1-2
abundance: NA

CDR3nt: TGCAGTGCTAGAGTGGCCAGGGACTACGAGCAGTACTTC
CDR3aa: CSARVARDYEQYF
v_gene: TRBV20-1
d_gene: NA
j_gene: TRBJ2-7
abundance: NA

CDR3nt: TGTGTCAGCAGCTTCAGACAGGGGTCTACGCTGTACGGCACAGATACGCAGTATTTT
CDR3aa: CVSSFRQGSTLYGTDTQYF
v_gene: TRBV7-9
d_gene: TRBD1
j_gene: TRBJ2-3
abundance: NA